These T cell receptor beta chains were read from a single sample in a study of metastatic and nonmetastatic thyroid tumors. Using MiXCR, TCRdb re-called clones from the PCR reads. In the table there are about 69,000 clones, approximately 15% of which are singletons. Sequenced: blood. The source is a male donor with papillary thyroid cancer or a benign thyroid nodule (not recorded which). Some clones in this sample may be carry-over from other donors' samples. Each CDR3 is given with its conserved first and last residue. D genes are given only for firm matches. Size is stated for part of the rows, as once, few or many counts, or as a class when the clone is expanded.

size: -
J: TRBJ1-6
D: TRBD1
V: TRBV6-1
DNA: TGTGCCAGCGGGGGACAGGGGAATTCACCCCTCCACTTT
CDR3: CASGGQGNSPLHF

size: many
J: TRBJ2-1
D: -
V: TRBV12-3/TRBV12-4
DNA: TGTGCCAGCAGTTTAGAGGTCCGTTCGGGGGATGAGCAGTTCTTC
CDR3: CASSLEVRSGDEQFF

size: many
J: TRBJ1-4
D: TRBD1
V: TRBV12-3/TRBV12-4
DNA: TGTGCCAGCACCTCTTTAGGTTGGGACAGGGTTCGTTATAAACTGTTTTTT
CDR3: CASTSLGWDRVRYKLFF

size: -
J: TRBJ2-1
D: TRBD2
V: TRBV5-1
DNA: TGCGCCAGCAGCTCACTAGCGGAGGTGGGGAATGAGCAGTTCTTC
CDR3: CASSSLAEVGNEQFF

size: many
J: TRBJ1-5
D: TRBD1
V: TRBV28
DNA: TGTGCCAGCAGTACAAGCGGGACAGGGAAGGGTCAGCCCCAGCATTTT
CDR3: CASSTSGTGKGQPQHF

size: many
J: TRBJ1-1
D: -
V: TRBV30
DNA: TGTGCCTGGGGGGGGAACACTGAAGCTTTCTTT
CDR3: CAWGGNTEAFF

size: many
J: TRBJ2-7
D: TRBD1
V: TRBV7-9
DNA: TGTGCCAGCAGCTACCGGGACAGCTACGAGCAGTACTTC
CDR3: CASSYRDSYEQYF

size: -
J: TRBJ2-3
D: -
V: TRBV12-3/TRBV12-4
DNA: TGTGCCAGCATTTTATTCCGCGGTGATACGCAGTATTTT
CDR3: CASILFRGDTQYF

size: few
J: TRBJ1-1
D: -
V: TRBV6-6
DNA: TGTGCCAGCAGTTACAAGGGTTTAGGCATGAACACTGAAGATTTCTTT
CDR3: CASSYKGLGMNTEDFF

size: many
J: TRBJ2-7
D: TRBD1
V: TRBV5-6
DNA: TGTGCCAGCAGCCCAGGGGGCGGAGAGTCCTACGAGCAGTACTTC
CDR3: CASSPGGGESYEQYF

size: many
J: TRBJ1-2
D: -
V: TRBV28
DNA: TGTGCCAGCAGTTTATTGGGGAACGGCTACACCTTC
CDR3: CASSLLGNGYTF

size: many
J: TRBJ2-3
D: -
V: TRBV9
DNA: TGTGCCAGCAGCTCGGAGGGGGGGGCACCCGCAGATACGCAGTATTTT
CDR3: CASSSEGGAPADTQYF

size: many
J: TRBJ2-1
D: TRBD2
V: TRBV5-1
DNA: TGCGCCAGCAGACAGGGACTAGCGGGTGAGCAGTTCTTC
CDR3: CASRQGLAGEQFF

size: -
J: TRBJ1-6
D: -
V: TRBV28
DNA: TGTGCCACCGTGGGGACCGGGCTTAATTCACCACTCCAATTT
CDR3: CATVGTGLNSPLQF

size: -
J: TRBJ2-1
D: TRBD2
V: TRBV5-1
DNA: TGCGCCAGCAGCGTACCCGGGACTAGCATCAATGAGCAGTTCTTC
CDR3: CASSVPGTSINEQFF

size: many
J: TRBJ2-2
D: TRBD2
V: TRBV9
DNA: TGTGCCAGCAGCGTAGCAGCGGGGACCGGGGAGCTGTTTTTT
CDR3: CASSVAAGTGELFF